Reported below is one T cell receptor beta chain. The naive CD8 fraction comprised CD45RO-negative cells positively selected for CCR7 and excluded terminally differentiated effector memory CD45RA+ cells. Germline V gives CDR1 MNHEY, CDR2 SMNVEV (reference sequence). Trimming cost V 5 bases and J 4 bases; bases outside gene matches: 11. This CDR3 has 16 amino acids. The data originate from a study of shared clonotypes between healthy human individuals. Per the study methods: Filtering of immunoSEQ junctional sequences could not match full-length read filtering. Sequenced by immunoSEQ multiplex PCR; TCRdb stores in-frame clones only, minus some. For V, J and clone size, that table is used; D and trimming come from the DNA. Of 550,000 to 750,000 clones in the sample, roughly 95% were seen once.

The rearrangement joins TRBV27 to TRBJ1-2; 9 positions agree with TRBD1. The TCR comes from a woman younger than 45 in good health. Specimen: naive CD8+ T cells sorted from blood. CDR3 sequence reads: CASSGGGQGPIYGYTF. The CDR3 region has the DNA TGTGCCAGCAGTGGGGGGGGACAGGGACCCATCTATGGCTACACCTTC.